These 26 T cell receptor beta chains share one sample of origin, sequenced in a study of somatic mutations in cytotoxic T cells in rheumatoid arthritis. Produced via immunoSEQ multiplex PCR; TCRdb's table is partial and in-frame only. The sample includes approximately 24,000 clones, 70% to 80% of them seen just once. Material: CD8+ T cells sorted from blood. Receptor source: a woman aged 18-30 years in good health.

V and J are TRBV7-9 and TRBJ1-1; possible D gene TRBD1, 6 bases. The CDR3 covers 12 residues. Trimming took off 11 bases at V and 4 bases at J, with 14 bases between the two ends. CDR1 and CDR2 from the germline V gene are SEHNR and FQNEAQ (reference sequence). Here the CDR3 DNA reads TGTGCCGGGAGCAGGGGTTTCACTGAAGCTTTCTTT. It is translated as CAGSRGFTEAFF.

V is TRBV28 and J is TRBJ1-5, with D maybe TRBD1 (5 bases). From germline, CDR1 is MDHEN and CDR2 SYDVKM. V lost 8 bases, J lost 3 bases, and 14 bases lay in between. The CDR3 sequence is 14 residues long. The CDR3 bases are TGTGCCAGCGCGACAGTGGGGGACAATCAGCCCCAGCATTTT. Translated, it gives CASATVGDNQPQHF. Using reference TRBV28 and TRBJ1-5 for the parts outside the CDR3, the full variable domain is DVKVTQSSRYLVKRTGEKVFLECVQDMDHENMFWYRQDPGLGLRLIYFSYDVKMKEKGDIPEGYSVSREKKERFSLILESASTNQTSMYLCASATVGDNQPQHFGDGTRLSIL.

The chain is built from TRBV7-9 and TRBJ2-1; no clear D. The germline V and J ends were trimmed by 5 bases and 6 bases, with 8 bases remaining between them. Germline V gene lookup returns CDR1 SEHNR and CDR2 FQNEAQ (reference sequence). This CDR3 has 12 residues. The CDR3 DNA reads as TGTGCCAGCAGCCAGACTGGCAATGAGCAGTTCTTC. This sequence encodes CASSQTGNEQFF.

This clone was seen only once. The chain recombines TRBV7-6 with TRBJ2-7, with D maybe TRBD2 (5 bases). CDR3 length equals 12 residues. V shed 5 bases and J shed 2 bases, with 7 bases lying between them. Germline-derived CDR1 and CDR2 are SGHVS and FNYEAQ. CDR3 residues: CASSDGTYEQYF. The CDR3 DNA is TGTGCCAGCAGCGACGGGACCTACGAGCAGTACTTC.

The CDR3 loop reads CASSLGGSYEQYF. In DNA form, the CDR3 reads TGTGCCAGCAGCTTAGGGGGTAGTTACGAGCAGTACTTC. V usage is TRBV11-2 and J usage is TRBJ2-7, with D unclear. Looked up from germline, CDR1 is SGHAT and CDR2 is FQNNGV. This CDR3 has 13 amino acids. The V and J ends lost 1 base and 4 bases respectively, with 8 bases between them.

The genes are TRBV5-1 and TRBJ2-2, with D perhaps TRBD2 (6 bases). The CDR3 runs 16 residues. Trimming left V 4 bases short and J 1 base short, with 14 bases between. Germline CDR1 and CDR2: SGHRS and YFSETQ. The CDR3 nucleotides are TGCGCCAGCAGCCCCCCGGGGGTACAGAACACCGGGGAGCTGTTTTTT. Translating gives CASSPPGVQNTGELFF.

This rearrangement joins TRBV11-2 to TRBJ2-7; TRBD2 aligns across 9 bases. The V gene end was trimmed by 4 bases and the J gene end by 3 bases; junction bases not matched to a gene: 7. The CDR3 sequence is 15 residues long. The germline gives CDR1 SGHAT, CDR2 FQNNGV. CDR3 loop: CASSYIAGANYEQYF. In DNA form, the CDR3 reads TGTGCCAGCAGCTACATAGCGGGAGCAAACTACGAGCAGTACTTC.

This clone was detected once. The CDR3 spells CASSMTGAGELFF. In DNA form, the CDR3 reads TGTGCCAGTAGTATGACGGGCGCCGGGGAGCTGTTTTTT. The chain combines TRBV19 with TRBJ2-2, with D hard to call. From germline, CDR1 is LNHDA and CDR2 SQIVND (reference sequence). The germline V and J ends were trimmed by 3 bases and 6 bases, with 8 bases remaining between them. There are 13 residues in the CDR3.

V and J are TRBV6-6 and TRBJ1-2; tentative D call: TRBD1 (6 bases). Per the germline V gene, CDR1 is MNHNY and CDR2 is SVGAGI (reference sequence). The CDR3 covers 10 residues. Trimming removed 11 bases from V and 6 bases from J, with 10 bases in between. Here the CDR3 reads CALGGHGYTF. In nucleotides, the CDR3 is TGTGCCTTGGGGGGCCATGGCTACACCTTC.

The rearrangement joins TRBV2 to TRBJ2-6; D may match TRBD1 or TRBD2 (6 bases each). The V end lost 10 bases, the J end lost 0 bases, and 16 bases lay between the germline ends. The germline V gene encodes CDR1 SNHLY and CDR2 FYNNEI. The CDR3 covers 16 residues. The CDR3 region is CATSMGGLSGANVLTF. In DNA form, the CDR3 reads TGTGCCACCTCCATGGGGGGCCTCTCTGGGGCCAACGTCCTGACTTTC. The whole variable domain, filled in from reference TRBV2 and TRBJ2-6, reads EPEVTQTPSHQVTQMGQEVILRCVPISNHLYFYWYRQILGQKVEFLVSFYNNEISEKSEIFDDQFSVERPDGSNFTLKIRSTKLEDSAMYFCATSMGGLSGANVLTFGAGSRLTVL.

J is TRBJ2-1 and V is TRBV4-1; D may be TRBD1 or TRBD2 (7 bases each). CDR3 size: 13 residues. The germline CDR1 and CDR2 sequences are MGHRA and YSYEKL. Trimming stripped 3 bases from V and 9 bases from J, with 12 bases between. CDR3 sequence reads: CASSHPGGVEQFF. CDR3 DNA: TGCGCCAGCAGCCATCCAGGGGGGGTTGAGCAGTTCTTC.

The J gene is TRBJ1-2, the V gene TRBV4-2; D is unclear. The germline gives CDR1 LGHNA, CDR2 YNFKEQ. The CDR3 loop spans 15 amino acids. Trimming removed 3 bases from V and 4 bases from J, with 15 bases in between. CDR3: CASSHLGSEGYGYTF. The DNA of the CDR3 is TGTGCCAGCAGCCATTTAGGTTCCGAGGGCTATGGCTACACCTTC.

The rearrangement uses TRBV29-1 and TRBJ1-1; D is perhaps TRBD1 (6 bases). The V gene lost 5 bases and the J gene lost 3 bases, with 19 bases spanning the gap. The germline CDR1 and CDR2 sequences are SQVTM and ANQGSEA. CDR3 length: 15 amino acids. The chain's CDR3 is CSVWGPPGLDTEAFF. The DNA for the CDR3 is TGCAGCGTTTGGGGGCCCCCAGGGTTGGACACTGAAGCTTTCTTT.

The chain has TRBV28 and TRBJ2-7; D is possibly TRBD2 (6 bases). Trimming left V 4 bases short and J 5 bases short, with 12 bases between. Germline V gives CDR1 MDHEN, CDR2 SYDVKM. The length of the CDR3 is 13 residues. CDR3 DNA sequence: TGTGCCAGCAGTTCCCCCTGGGAGGACGAGCAGTACTTC. It yields the protein CASSSPWEDEQYF.

V and J are TRBV5-1 and TRBJ2-2; 14 bases are shared with TRBD2. The CDR3 contains 20 residues. Losses at the gene ends were 3 bases for V and 4 bases for J; bases not matched to a gene: 14. Germline V gene sequence: CDR1 SGHRS, CDR2 YFSETQ. CDR3 sequence reads: CASSSRLAGGPDSATGELFF. The CDR3, as DNA: TGCGCCAGCAGCTCCCGACTAGCGGGAGGGCCCGACTCTGCCACCGGGGAGCTGTTTTTT.

The V and J genes are TRBV7-9 and TRBJ2-7; TRBD1 is a possible D gene (5 bases). Germline V CDR1 and CDR2: SEHNR, FQNEAQ (reference sequence). The CDR3 loop spans 12 amino acids. Trimming removed 8 bases at V and 2 bases at J, with 10 bases between. CDR3 sequence (DNA): TGTGCCAGCGGGGCAGGGACCTACGAGCAGTACGTC. Translating it yields CASGAGTYEQYV.

The chain recombines TRBV9 with TRBJ2-1, with D possibly called TRBD1 or TRBD2 (6 bases each). CDR1 SGDLS and CDR2 YYNGEE come from the germline V gene. V was clipped by 4 bases and J by 2 bases, with 13 bases between them. The CDR3 contains 15 residues. The CDR3 loop is CASSLGAGTYNEQFF. In nucleotides, the CDR3 is TGTGCCAGCAGCCTGGGGGCGGGGACCTACAATGAGCAGTTCTTC.

The chain employs TRBV27 and TRBJ1-5; D unclear. V gave up 5 bases and J gave up 0 bases, with 8 bases separating them. CDR1 is MNHEY, CDR2 SMNVEV, per germline (reference sequence). This CDR3 comprises 14 residues. CDR3 sequence reads: CASSPDNSNQPQHF. The CDR3 region has the DNA TGTGCCAGCAGTCCCGACAATAGCAATCAGCCCCAGCATTTT.

This clone is labeled medium-sized. V usage is TRBV30 and J usage is TRBJ1-3; D is possibly TRBD1 (6 bases). This CDR3 comprises 14 residues. The germline CDR1 and CDR2 sequences are GTSNPN and SVGIG (reference sequence). V dropped 0 bases and J dropped 2 bases, with 8 bases sitting between them. The CDR3, as DNA: TGTGCCTGGAGTGTGGGGGCTGCTGGAAACACCATATATTTT. This encodes CAWSVGAAGNTIYF.

The V call is TRBV15, the J call TRBJ2-7; 8 bases are shared with TRBD2. With 0 bases clipped from V and 6 bases from J, the junction kept 10 bases outside the gene matches. The germline V gene encodes CDR1 LNHNV and CDR2 YYDKDF (reference sequence). The CDR3 has 16 amino acids. CDR3 sequence reads: CATSRDAGLGRLEQYF. CDR3 DNA: TGTGCCACCAGCAGAGATGCGGGACTAGGAAGGCTCGAGCAGTACTTC.

This rearrangement joins TRBV19 to TRBJ2-1; 8 bases are shared with TRBD2. Germline lookup yields CDR1 LNHDA and CDR2 SQIVND (reference sequence). The CDR3 is made up of 19 amino acids. Trimming at V came to 2 bases and at J to 0 bases, leaving 12 bases not matched to a gene. CDR3 residues: CASSILGLERVGSYNEQFF. The DNA for the CDR3 is TGTGCCAGTAGTATATTGGGACTAGAGAGGGTGGGCTCCTACAATGAGCAGTTCTTC.

In this sample, this clone turned up once. The chain links TRBV28 to TRBJ1-5, with D uncertain. Trimming left V 6 bases short and J 6 bases short, with 21 bases between. CDR3 size: 16 residues. Germline loops: CDR1 MDHEN, CDR2 SYDVKM. The DNA of the CDR3 is TGTGCCAGCAGCCCTACCTGGGTCCGAGCGGGTCAGCCCCAGCATTTT. It is translated as CASSPTWVRAGQPQHF.

The chain carries TRBV7-2 and TRBJ2-7; the D gene is possibly TRBD1 (5 bases). The germline V gene encodes CDR1 SGHTA and CDR2 FQGNSA. This CDR3 has 14 amino acids. The ends were cut back, 4 bases at V and 5 bases at J, with 15 bases in the middle. The chain's CDR3 is CASSSVPGRDEQYF. CDR3 bases: TGTGCCAGCAGCTCTGTCCCGGGCAGGGACGAGCAGTACTTC.

The V call is TRBV6-1, the J call TRBJ2-2; D is tentatively TRBD1 or TRBD2 (6 bases each). Germline lookup yields CDR1 MNHNS and CDR2 SASEGT. V lost 2 bases, J lost 7 bases, and 11 bases lay in between. This CDR3 spans 14 amino acids. Here the CDR3 DNA reads TGTGCCAGCAGTGAACTGAGGGGGGACGGGGAGCTGTTTTTT. Residues: CASSELRGDGELFF.

V usage is TRBV15 and J usage is TRBJ2-5; 8 nucleotides align to TRBD1. Trimming cost V 3 bases and J 5 bases; bases outside gene matches: 8. CDR3 length equals 15 residues. From germline, CDR1 is LNHNV and CDR2 YYDKDF (reference sequence). CDR3 sequence (DNA): TGTGCCACCAGCAGTGGACAGGGAGGATATGAGACCCAGTACTTC. Amino acid sequence: CATSSGQGGYETQYF.

This clone was seen a handful of times. The rearrangement links TRBV6-5 to TRBJ2-2; TRBD2 agrees at 7 bases. Germline CDR1 is MNHEY and CDR2 is SVGAGI. CDR3 length: 14 amino acids. The V and J ends lost 5 bases and 6 bases, in that order; junction bases with no gene match: 6. The CDR3 DNA reads TGTGCCAGCAGTAGCGGGAAGGCCGCCGGGGAGCTGTTTTTT. This codes for CASSSGKAAGELFF.